The 3 T cell receptor beta chains reported below all come from one sample, sequenced in a study of blood T cell repertoires in COVID-19. The table came from immunoSEQ multiplex PCR; TCRdb's copy has only in-frame clones and leaves some out. The sample includes about 120,000 clones, around 87% of them seen just once. Sample: peripheral blood. Receptor source: a woman in her 70s with acute or convalescent COVID-19.

This clone has a handful of counts. The CDR3 coding sequence is TGTGCCAGCAGTCTACGACAGGCTCAAAATTCACCCCTCCACTTT. Its protein is CASSLRQAQNSPLHF. This sequence joins TRBV28 and TRBJ1-6; possible D gene TRBD1, 6 bases. CDR3 length equals 15 residues. Germline V gene data show CDR1 as MDHEN and CDR2 as SYDVKM. Between the trimmed V and J ends, which lost 5 bases and 7 bases, there was a span of 15 bases.

The V gene is TRBV12-5, the J gene TRBJ2-6; the D gene is possibly TRBD1 (5 bases). Trimming removed 3 bases at V and 0 bases at J, with 6 bases between. The CDR3 runs 15 residues. Per germline, CDR1 LGHNT and CDR2 FRNRAP. This chain's CDR3 is CASGFDSSGANVLTF. The DNA of the CDR3 is TGTGCTAGTGGTTTCGACAGCTCTGGGGCCAACGTCCTGACTTTC.

The chain is built from TRBV6-6 and TRBJ2-1; D uncertain. In germline, CDR1 is MNHNY, CDR2 SVGAGI (reference sequence). The CDR3 has 14 residues. V was shortened by 4 bases and J by 8 bases, with 15 bases between the two germline ends. The CDR3 sequence: CASSSPDRRDEQFF. The DNA for the CDR3 is TGTGCCAGCAGTTCTCCTGATCGTAGAGATGAGCAGTTCTTC.